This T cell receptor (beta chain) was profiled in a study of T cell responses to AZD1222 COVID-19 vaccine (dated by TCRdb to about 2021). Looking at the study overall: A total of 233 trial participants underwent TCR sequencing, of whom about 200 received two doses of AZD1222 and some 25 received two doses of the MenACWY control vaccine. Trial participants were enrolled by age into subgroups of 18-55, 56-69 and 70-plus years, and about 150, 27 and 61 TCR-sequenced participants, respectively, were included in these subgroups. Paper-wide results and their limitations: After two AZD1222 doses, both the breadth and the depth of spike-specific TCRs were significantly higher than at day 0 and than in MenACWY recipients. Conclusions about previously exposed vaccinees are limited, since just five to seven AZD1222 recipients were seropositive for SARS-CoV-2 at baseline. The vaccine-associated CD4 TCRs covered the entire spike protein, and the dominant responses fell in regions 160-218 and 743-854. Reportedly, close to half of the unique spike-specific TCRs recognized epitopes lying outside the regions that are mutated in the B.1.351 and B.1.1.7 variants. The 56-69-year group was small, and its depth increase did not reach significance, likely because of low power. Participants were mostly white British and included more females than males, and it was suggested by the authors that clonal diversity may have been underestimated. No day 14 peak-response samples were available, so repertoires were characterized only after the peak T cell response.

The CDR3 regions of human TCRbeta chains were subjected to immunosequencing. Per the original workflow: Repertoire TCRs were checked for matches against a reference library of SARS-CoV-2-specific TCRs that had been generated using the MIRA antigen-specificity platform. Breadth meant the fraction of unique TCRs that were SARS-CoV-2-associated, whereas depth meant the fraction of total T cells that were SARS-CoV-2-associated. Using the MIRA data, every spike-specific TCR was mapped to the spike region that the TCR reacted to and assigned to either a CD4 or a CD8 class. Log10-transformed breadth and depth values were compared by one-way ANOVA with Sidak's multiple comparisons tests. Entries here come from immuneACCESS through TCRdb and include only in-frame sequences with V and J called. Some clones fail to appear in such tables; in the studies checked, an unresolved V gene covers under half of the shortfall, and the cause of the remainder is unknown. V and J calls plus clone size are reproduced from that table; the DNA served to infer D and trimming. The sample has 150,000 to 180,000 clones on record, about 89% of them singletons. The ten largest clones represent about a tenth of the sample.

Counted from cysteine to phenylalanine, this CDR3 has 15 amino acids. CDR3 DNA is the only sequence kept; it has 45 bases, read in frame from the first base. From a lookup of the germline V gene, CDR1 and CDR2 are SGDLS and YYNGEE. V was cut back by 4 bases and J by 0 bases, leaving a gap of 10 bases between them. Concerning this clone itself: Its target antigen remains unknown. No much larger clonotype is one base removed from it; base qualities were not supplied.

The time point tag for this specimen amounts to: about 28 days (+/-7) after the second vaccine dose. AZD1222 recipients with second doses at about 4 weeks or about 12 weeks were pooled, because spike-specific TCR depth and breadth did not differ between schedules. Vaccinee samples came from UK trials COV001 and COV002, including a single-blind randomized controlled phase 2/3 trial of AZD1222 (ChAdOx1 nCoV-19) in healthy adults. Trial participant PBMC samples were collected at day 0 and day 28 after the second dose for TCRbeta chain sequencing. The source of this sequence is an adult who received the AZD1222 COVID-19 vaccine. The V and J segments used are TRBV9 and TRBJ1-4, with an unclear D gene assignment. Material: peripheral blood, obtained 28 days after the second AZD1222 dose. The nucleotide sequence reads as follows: TGTGCCAGCAGCTCCACACCCGCAACTAATGAAAAACTGTTTTTT. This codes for CASSSTPATNEKLFF.